These 4 T cell receptor beta chains were all obtained from the same sample, sequenced in a study of blood T cell repertoires in COVID-19. Profiling relied on immunoSEQ multiplex PCR, and the TCRdb table lists in-frame clones only, not all of them. The table includes a few hundred thousand clones, roughly 89% detected once. Source material: peripheral blood. Receptor source: a man aged 18 to 29 with COVID-19, enrolled during active disease.

The CDR3 bases are TGTGCCAGCAGCTTGGACGGGGGATCCTACAATGAGCAGTTCTTC. Amino acid sequence: CASSLDGGSYNEQFF. The chain uses TRBV5-8 and TRBJ2-1, with a weak D call TRBD2 (6 bases). V was trimmed by 0 bases and J by 1 base, leaving 8 bases between them. The CDR3 consists of 15 residues. The germline CDR1 and CDR2 sequences are SGHTS and YDEGEE.

This clone was seen only once. This chain links TRBV5-4 with TRBJ2-5; D possibly corresponds to TRBD1 (6 bases). CDR3 length: 14 residues. Trimming cost V 6 bases and J 2 bases, with 14 bases left between them. The germline V gene encodes CDR1 SGHNT and CDR2 YYREEE (reference sequence). CDR3: CASTLDGQQETQYF. CDR3 DNA sequence: TGTGCCAGCACTCTTGACGGACAGCAAGAGACCCAGTACTTC.

In DNA form, the CDR3 reads TGTGCCAGCAGCTTTAGGGGGAGCACAGATACGCAGTATTTT. Its protein is CASSFRGSTDTQYF. The genes are TRBV5-8 and TRBJ2-3; TRBD1 is a possible D gene (6 bases). The CDR3 consists of 14 residues. Trimming stripped 2 bases from V and 0 bases from J, with 7 bases between. Germline V CDR1 and CDR2: SGHTS, YDEGEE.

This clone was counted once. The genes are TRBV5-1 and TRBJ2-1; 9 bases are a match to TRBD2. The CDR3 has 16 amino acids. Germline V gives CDR1 SGHRS, CDR2 YFSETQ. V was pared by 7 bases and J by 0 bases, with 8 bases of the junction left unmatched. CDR3 DNA sequence: TGCGCCAGCGGGATGACTAGCGGTAGCTCCTACAATGAGCAGTTCTTC. Its translation is CASGMTSGSSYNEQFF.